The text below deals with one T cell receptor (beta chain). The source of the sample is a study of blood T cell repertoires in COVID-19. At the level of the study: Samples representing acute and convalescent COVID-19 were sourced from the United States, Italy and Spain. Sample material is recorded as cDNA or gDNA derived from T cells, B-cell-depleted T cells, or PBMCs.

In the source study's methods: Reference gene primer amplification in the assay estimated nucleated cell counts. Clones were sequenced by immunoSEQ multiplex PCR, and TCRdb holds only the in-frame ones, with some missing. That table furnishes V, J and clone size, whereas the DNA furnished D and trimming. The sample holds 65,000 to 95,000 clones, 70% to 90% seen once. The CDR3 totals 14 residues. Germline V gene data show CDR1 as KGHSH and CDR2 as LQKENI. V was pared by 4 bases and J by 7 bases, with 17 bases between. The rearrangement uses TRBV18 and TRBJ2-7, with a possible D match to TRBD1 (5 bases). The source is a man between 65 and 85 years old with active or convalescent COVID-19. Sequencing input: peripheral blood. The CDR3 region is CASSLGLPSGEQYF. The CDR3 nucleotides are TGTGCCAGCTCACTGGGGCTCCCCTCTGGGGAGCAGTACTTC. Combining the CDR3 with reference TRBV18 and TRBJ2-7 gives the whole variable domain NAGVMQNPRHLVRRRGQEARLRCSPMKGHSHVYWYRQLPEEGLKFMVYLQKENIIDESGMPKERFSAEFPKEGPSILRIQQVVRGDSAAYFCASSLGLPSGEQYFGPGTRLTVT.